A single sample is the source of the 12 T cell receptor beta chains below, sequenced in a study of blood T cell repertoires in COVID-19. Sequenced by immunoSEQ multiplex PCR; TCRdb stores in-frame clones only, minus some. Counted here are under 250,000 clones, roughly 85% occurring once; the ten biggest clones make up 9.1%. The source material was PBMCs or T cells enriched from blood (not recorded which). The receptors were gathered from a woman aged 45-65 years with acute COVID-19.

The V gene is TRBV4-1, the J gene TRBJ1-1; 8 bases map to TRBD1. The junction had 6 bases not matched to a gene; V was cut back by 2 bases and J by 4 bases. The length of the CDR3 is 15 residues. The germline V gene has CDR1 MGHRA and CDR2 YSYEKL. The CDR3 DNA is TGCGCCAGCAGCCAATCTGACAGGGGAATCACTGAAGCTTTCTTT. Residues: CASSQSDRGITEAFF.

The V and J genes are TRBV19 and TRBJ1-4, with a tentative D call TRBD1 (5 bases). Germline V gives CDR1 LNHDA, CDR2 SQIVND (reference sequence). This CDR3 comprises 14 residues. V lost 3 bases and J lost 8, with 13 bases in between. The CDR3 sequence: CASSIPGHSEKLFF. CDR3 DNA sequence: TGTGCCAGTAGTATTCCCGGACATTCCGAAAAACTGTTTTTT.

With respect to this clone: Other DNA sequences within the sample encode an identical CDR3. The J gene is TRBJ2-1, the V gene TRBV6-5; the match to TRBD1 covers 7 bases. Germline V gene lookup returns CDR1 MNHEY and CDR2 SVGAGI. The trim removed 4 bases at V and 0 bases at J, leaving 3 bases unmatched. The CDR3 consists of 15 residues. The CDR3 here is CASSSRQGSYNEQFF. CDR3 DNA: TGTGCCAGCAGTTCCCGACAGGGCTCCTACAATGAGCAGTTCTTC.

This CDR3 is CASKSDSTGDTIYF. Here the CDR3 DNA reads TGTGCCAGCAAGTCTGACTCGACCGGGGACACCATATATTTT. V gene TRBV2 combines with J gene TRBJ1-3; D is unclear. The V gene's germline CDR1 is SNHLY and CDR2 FYNNEI. V was pared by 7 bases and J by 8 bases, with 18 bases between. This CDR3 spans 14 amino acids.

This clone appeared a few times. This chain links TRBV11-2 with TRBJ1-2, with D maybe TRBD1 (5 bases). Germline CDR1 and CDR2: SGHAT and FQNNGV. This CDR3 is 11 amino acids long. Trimming removed 2 bases at V and 7 bases at J, with 5 bases between. The CDR3 spells CASSLQGGYTF. CDR3 nucleotides: TGTGCCAGCAGCTTACAGGGTGGCTACACCTTC.

This clone was found once. This chain connects TRBV6-5 to TRBJ2-4; no clear D gene. The germline V gene has CDR1 MNHEY and CDR2 SVGAGI. V was cut by 0 bases and J by 7 bases, with 10 bases left in between. CDR3 length: 14 residues. CDR3 region: CASSYSMSLNIQYF. CDR3 DNA sequence: TGTGCCAGCAGTTACTCGATGAGCCTCAACATTCAGTACTTC.

This clone has only a few counts. CDR3 sequence: CAVRPDRSYGYTF. The CDR3 DNA is TGTGCCGTGCGGCCAGACAGAAGCTATGGCTACACCTTC. The rearrangement links TRBV6-5 to TRBJ1-2; TRBD1 is a possible D gene (5 bases). Germline CDR1 reads MNHEY; CDR2 reads SVGAGI. Trimming removed 11 bases at V and 4 bases at J, with 17 bases between. The CDR3 has 13 amino acids.

The gene calls are TRBV6-5 and TRBJ1-5, with a weak D call TRBD1 (6 bases). This CDR3 is built from 15 residues. Germline-derived CDR1 and CDR2 are MNHEY and SVGAGI. V was clipped by 7 bases and J by 1 base, with 14 bases between them. CDR3 protein: CASTPGGASNQPQHF. Written as DNA, the CDR3 is TGTGCCAGCACCCCGGGGGGCGCGAGCAATCAGCCCCAGCATTTT.

The rearrangement joins TRBV2 to TRBJ1-3; D possibly corresponds to TRBD1 (5 bases). The CDR3 length is 14 residues. Germline CDR1 is SNHLY and CDR2 is FYNNEI. Trimming cost V 6 bases and J 3 bases, with 12 bases left between them. CDR3: CASRGQGIGNTIYF. The CDR3 DNA reads as TGTGCCAGCAGGGGCCAGGGAATTGGAAACACCATATATTTT. The full variable domain, in which reference TRBV2 and TRBJ1-3 provide the parts outside the CDR3, is EPEVTQTPSHQVTQMGQEVILRCVPISNHLYFYWYRQILGQKVEFLVSFYNNEISEKSEIFDDQFSVERPDGSNFTLKIRSTKLEDSAMYFCASRGQGIGNTIYFGEGSWLTVV.

V and J are TRBV6-5 and TRBJ2-7; no firm D call. The CDR3 is 15 amino acids. Trimming took 2 bases from V and 3 from J, leaving 14 bases between them. Germline assignment: CDR1 MNHEY and CDR2 SVGAGI. CDR3 bases: TGTGCCAGCAGTTACAGTACCATACAGTTCTACGAGCAGTACTTC. Translating gives CASSYSTIQFYEQYF.

This clone was seen a single time. The chain combines TRBV6-5 with TRBJ2-3, with 10 bases aligning to TRBD2. Trimming took 2 bases from V and 5 from J; bases not matched to a gene: 4. Germline CDR1 reads MNHEY; CDR2 reads SVGAGI. This CDR3 is built from 15 residues. The CDR3 protein is CASSYLAGDLDTQYF. CDR3 nucleotide sequence: TGTGCCAGCAGTTACCTAGCGGGGGACCTAGATACGCAGTATTTT.

The chain carries TRBV5-6 and TRBJ1-2, with D maybe TRBD1 (5 bases). Germline V gene data show CDR1 as SGHDT and CDR2 as YYEEEE. V was trimmed by 3 bases and J by 4 bases, leaving 19 bases between them. The CDR3 has 16 amino acids. The CDR3 DNA sequence: TGTGCCAGCAGCTCCCCTGGCAGGGTTAATAGCTATGGCTACACCTTC. This gives the protein CASSSPGRVNSYGYTF.